These T cell receptor beta chains were read from a single sample in a study of Graves' ophthalmopathy and Graves' hyperthyroidism. TCRdb re-derived calls from the multiplex PCR reads in MiXCR, one entry per CDR3 protein. The sample contains about 700,000 distinct CDR3 sequences, over 40% of which appear only once. Sequenced input: peripheral blood. These receptors were obtained from an adult man with Graves' ophthalmopathy. Both conserved end residues are trimmed from each CDR3.

v_gene | CDR3aa
TRBV27 | ASSSGTAGVTEAF
TRBV3-1 | ASSPLTPSPLH
TRBV7-3 | ASSERGVKHLNTGELF
TRBV10-3 | AITDRLAGHSNQPQH
TRBV10-3 | ATRGGGGTEAF
TRBV4-1 | ASSQGDRGAYEQY
TRBV7-9 | ASSPSQGTSDTQY
TRBV25-1 | ASSERNYGQGAF
TRBV19 | ASSRGTSGSPYEQY
TRBV5-1 | ASSPRTGVGYT